These 26 T cell receptor beta chains were all obtained from the same sample, sequenced in a study of cytomegalovirus exposure and HLA in healthy donors. Sequencing used immunoSEQ multiplex PCR; TCRdb keeps in-frame clones, though not all of them. The sample has about 160,000 clones; around 85% are singletons. Material: PBMCs. Receptor source: a young woman in good health and CMV-seronegative.

This clone was recorded only once. This chain connects TRBV19 to TRBJ2-1; 10 positions match TRBD1. The trim removed 1 base at V and 7 bases at J, leaving 1 base unmatched. Germline CDR1 is LNHDA and CDR2 is SQIVND (reference sequence). This CDR3 is built from 14 residues. CDR3 protein: CASSIVDRGNEQFF. The CDR3 bases are TGTGCCAGTAGTATAGTGGACAGGGGGAATGAGCAGTTCTTC.

This chain links TRBV14 with TRBJ1-2; D is unclear. Germline CDR1 SGHDN, CDR2 FVKESK. Trimming cost V 2 bases and J 8 bases, with 9 bases left between them. This CDR3 region has 12 residues. As DNA, the CDR3 is TGTGCCAGCAGCCAACCACCGGGAGGCTACACCTTC. Amino acid sequence: CASSQPPGGYTF.

The genes are TRBV10-3 and TRBJ1-2, with TRBD1 as a possible D gene (6 bases). Trimming stripped 0 bases from V and 8 bases from J, with 16 bases between. This CDR3 comprises 15 residues. Looked up from germline, CDR1 is ENHRY and CDR2 is SYGVKD. CDR3 sequence: CAISESKGGQWGYTF. Here the CDR3 DNA reads TGTGCCATCAGTGAGTCGAAGGGGGGGCAATGGGGCTACACCTTC.

The chain couples TRBV12-2 to TRBJ2-2; TRBD1 reflects the table's D call only, with no check against the DNA. TRBV12-2 is a documented pseudogene. The CDR3 totals 22 residues. CDR3 bases: TGTGCAAGTCCCCCGACTGCGCCTTACAGGGGGCACCGAACGGGATTCACCGGGGAGCTGTTTTTT. Its translation: CASPPTAPYRGHRTGFTGELFF.

This chain joins TRBV7-2 and TRBJ2-1; D is possibly TRBD2 (5 bases). V was trimmed by 1 base and J by 7 bases, leaving 8 bases between them. The CDR3 extends over 13 amino acids. Germline values: CDR1 SGHTA, CDR2 FQGNSA. The CDR3 nucleotides read TGTGCCAGCAGCTTAGTGGTAGCGAATGAGCAGTTCTTC. Protein product: CASSLVVANEQFF.

V is TRBV4-3 and J is TRBJ2-5; weak D call: TRBD2 (5 bases). The CDR3 runs 14 residues. Between the trimmed V and J ends, which lost 0 bases and 5 bases, there was a span of 10 bases. Looked up from germline, CDR1 is LGHNA and CDR2 is YSLEER. In nucleotides, the CDR3 is TGCGCCAGCAGCCAAGACTGGGAGCAGGAGACCCAGTACTTC. Its protein product is CASSQDWEQETQYF.

In this sample, this clone turned up once. The chain links TRBV27 to TRBJ2-1; D not resolved. The CDR3 spans 14 residues. The V gene's germline CDR1 is MNHEY and CDR2 SMNVEV (reference sequence). Trimming took off 5 bases at V and 5 bases at J, with 13 bases between the two ends. Written as DNA, the CDR3 is TGTGCCAGCAGTAGAGACGCAGGCCACAATGAGCAGTTCTTC. It translates to CASSRDAGHNEQFF.

The chain combines TRBV6-5 with TRBJ1-6, with 9 bases identical to TRBD1. V gave up 6 bases and J gave up 7 bases; unmatched junction bases: 7. The CDR3 length is 15 residues. Germline CDR1 reads MNHEY; CDR2 reads SVGAGI. The CDR3 coding sequence is TGTGCCAGCAGACCTCGGACAGGGGTCAATTCACCCCTCCACTTT. Residues: CASRPRTGVNSPLHF.

The chain has TRBV4-2 and TRBJ2-1; 7 bases are a match to TRBD2. Trimming removed 1 base from V and 3 bases from J; junction bases left unmatched: 6. The V gene's germline CDR1 is LGHNA and CDR2 YNFKEQ. The CDR3 runs 16 residues. CDR3 protein: CASSQASSGLYNEQFF. The CDR3 bases are TGTGCCAGCAGCCAAGCATCTAGCGGCCTCTACAATGAGCAGTTCTTC.

CDR3 DNA sequence: TGTGCCAGCAGTCGCGGGGAGACCCAGTACTTC. Protein sequence: CASSRGETQYF. The chain uses TRBV6-1 and TRBJ2-5; TRBD2 is a possible D gene (5 bases). Trimming stripped 5 bases from V and 5 bases from J, with 6 bases between. CDR3 length equals 11 residues. Germline V lookup: CDR1 MNHNS, CDR2 SASEGT.

This chain connects TRBV4-1 to TRBJ2-2; TRBD2 aligns across 7 bases. The ends lost 3 bases at V and 7 bases at J; junction bases unmatched: 8. Looked up from germline, CDR1 is MGHRA and CDR2 is YSYEKL. The CDR3 sequence is 15 residues long. The CDR3 loop is CASSHRLLANGELFF. The DNA for the CDR3 is TGCGCCAGCAGCCACCGCCTACTAGCGAACGGGGAGCTGTTTTTT.

This chain uses TRBV11-2 with TRBJ2-5; D gene uncertain. CDR1 is SGHAT and CDR2 is FQNNGV in the germline V gene. This CDR3 has 13 amino acids. The V gene lost 1 base and the J gene lost 2 bases, with 5 bases spanning the gap. The CDR3 protein is CASSLGLQETQYF. Written as DNA, the CDR3 is TGTGCCAGCAGCTTAGGACTGCAAGAGACCCAGTACTTC.

The V call is TRBV29-1, the J call TRBJ2-7; 7 nucleotides match TRBD1. The CDR3 has 13 amino acids. The V gene's germline CDR1 is SQVTM and CDR2 ANQGSEA. Germline trimming cut 6 bases from V and 2 bases from J; bases unmatched to any gene: 7. This CDR3 is CSVVDREPYEQYF. Written as DNA, the CDR3 is TGCAGCGTAGTCGACAGGGAACCCTACGAGCAGTACTTC.

The chain links TRBV2 to TRBJ2-5; 8 bases agree with TRBD1. The CDR3 extends over 14 amino acids. The ends lost 7 bases at V and 3 bases at J; junction bases unmatched: 7. Germline V lookup: CDR1 SNHLY, CDR2 FYNNEI. The CDR3 loop reads CASKDRAWEETQYF. Here the CDR3 DNA reads TGTGCCAGCAAGGACAGGGCTTGGGAAGAGACCCAGTACTTC.

The chain is built from TRBV7-2 and TRBJ2-2; D is undetermined. The CDR3 consists of 14 residues. V shed 2 bases and J shed 0 bases, with 4 bases lying between them. The germline V gene has CDR1 SGHTA and CDR2 FQGNSA. The CDR3 DNA follows: TGTGCCAGCAGCTTACAGACGAACACCGGGGAGCTGTTTTTT. This sequence encodes CASSLQTNTGELFF.

This clone was counted a few times. The chain carries TRBV15 and TRBJ2-3, with a weak D call TRBD2 (5 bases). The CDR3 length is 16 residues. Germline CDR1 and CDR2: LNHNV and YYDKDF (reference sequence). Trimming left V 2 bases short and J 2 bases short, with 14 bases between. The CDR3: CATSRLRDTPTDTQYF. Here the CDR3 DNA reads TGTGCCACCAGCAGATTGAGGGATACCCCCACAGATACGCAGTATTTT.

The V and J genes are TRBV27 and TRBJ2-7; TRBD1 agrees at 11 bases. This CDR3 region has 15 residues. Germline lookup yields CDR1 MNHEY and CDR2 SMNVEV (reference sequence). The J segment lost 3 bases and the V segment lost 7 bases, leaving 8 bases of the junction unmatched. For the CDR3, the DNA is TGTGCCAGCAACTTTGGACAGGGGGCGTTCTACGAGCAGTACTTC. It is translated as CASNFGQGAFYEQYF.

This chain connects TRBV27 to TRBJ2-6; D gene unclear. Between the trimmed V and J ends, which lost 3 bases and 2 bases, there was a span of 8 bases. The CDR3 is 15 residues long. Germline V gene sequence: CDR1 MNHEY, CDR2 SMNVEV (reference sequence). Here the CDR3 reads CASSLSRPGANVLTF. CDR3 bases: TGTGCCAGCAGTTTGTCTAGGCCTGGGGCCAACGTCCTGACTTTC.

The rearrangement uses TRBV5-6 and TRBJ2-5, with D perhaps matching TRBD1 or TRBD2 (5 bases each). CDR1 and CDR2 from the germline V gene are SGHDT and YYEEEE. The CDR3 length is 15 residues. Trimming removed 4 bases at V and 2 bases at J, with 15 bases between. CDR3 coding DNA: TGTGCCAGCAGCCCCGGGACCATTAATCAAGAGACCCAGTACTTC. Translating gives CASSPGTINQETQYF.

This clone was recorded a few times. The chain couples TRBV11-2 to TRBJ2-1, with D maybe TRBD2 (7 bases). Germline assignment: CDR1 SGHAT and CDR2 FQNNGV. Trimming took 6 bases from V and 4 from J, leaving 13 bases between them. The CDR3 consists of 14 residues. Written as DNA, the CDR3 is TGTGCCAGCAGTGGGGGGGCATCATACAATGAGCAGTTCTTC. This gives the protein CASSGGASYNEQFF.

This clone was observed a handful of times. CDR3 nucleotides: TGCAGCGTCCCCTATAACTATGGCTACACCTTC. It specifies CSVPYNYGYTF. V is TRBV29-1 and J is TRBJ1-2; D gene uncertain. Germline CDR1 SQVTM, CDR2 ANQGSEA. V dropped 6 bases and J dropped 1 base, with 6 bases sitting between them. CDR3 length: 11 residues.

The chain uses TRBV5-6 and TRBJ1-2; possible D gene TRBD1, 6 bases. The CDR3 spans 14 residues. The V and J ends lost 0 bases and 6 bases respectively, with 12 bases between them. The germline CDR1 and CDR2 sequences are SGHDT and YYEEEE. The CDR3 spells CASSLVNRENGYTF. The CDR3 DNA is TGTGCCAGCAGCTTGGTGAACAGGGAGAATGGCTACACCTTC.

V and J are TRBV4-1 and TRBJ1-6, with 7 bases identical to TRBD1. With V trimmed by 1 base and J by 9 bases, 9 bases remained unmatched. Germline-derived CDR1 and CDR2 are MGHRA and YSYEKL. The CDR3 consists of 16 residues. For the CDR3, the DNA is TGCGCCAGCAGCCAAGGTCGACAGGGAGATGGTTCACCCCTCCACTTT. It translates to CASSQGRQGDGSPLHF.

The chain couples TRBV18 to TRBJ1-3; D uncertain. Germline lookup yields CDR1 KGHSH and CDR2 LQKENI. The CDR3 covers 16 residues. Deletions cut 3 bases from V and 0 bases from J, with 12 bases between. For the CDR3, the DNA is TGTGCCAGCTCACCCGAGATACCGAACTCTGGAAACACCATATATTTT. Translated: CASSPEIPNSGNTIYF.

This clone was detected only a few times. This chain joins TRBV27 and TRBJ2-5, with 7 positions matching TRBD1. Germline values: CDR1 MNHEY, CDR2 SMNVEV (reference sequence). The V and J ends lost 10 bases and 6 bases, in that order; junction bases with no gene match: 17. The CDR3 has 15 residues. The CDR3 DNA is TGTGCCACGGCGGTAGGGGGCGCCGTTCGGCAGACCCAGTACTTC. This codes for CATAVGGAVRQTQYF.

V is TRBV2 and J is TRBJ1-2; D not certain. Germline V gene data show CDR1 as SNHLY and CDR2 as FYNNEI. The length of the CDR3 is 11 residues. V shed 4 bases and J shed 7 bases, with 7 bases lying between them. The CDR3 DNA reads as TGTGCCAGCAGTGCCCGGGGTGGCTACACCTTC. Its protein product is CASSARGGYTF.